These 11 T cell receptor beta chains came from one sample sequenced in a study of blood T cell repertoires in COVID-19. Some clones are missing from TCRdb's copy, which holds only in-frame ones; the method was immunoSEQ multiplex PCR. The sample includes 35,000 to 50,000 clones, 80% to 90% of them seen just once. The sample consisted of peripheral blood. These receptors were taken from a man aged 55-75 years with active COVID-19.

V is TRBV6-1 and J is TRBJ2-5, with D tentatively TRBD1 (6 bases). The V and J ends lost 1 base and 3 bases respectively, with 12 bases between them. CDR3 length: 15 residues. Germline V gene lookup returns CDR1 MNHNS and CDR2 SASEGT. CDR3 DNA sequence: TGTGCCAGCAGTGAAGTACCGGGACACGAAGAGACCCAGTACTTC. It is translated as CASSEVPGHEETQYF.

The J gene is TRBJ1-6, the V gene TRBV7-9, with D perhaps matching TRBD1 (5 bases). V shed 1 base and J shed 9 bases, with 10 bases lying between them. The CDR3 length is 14 residues. Germline V CDR1 and CDR2: SEHNR, FQNEAQ (reference sequence). In DNA, the CDR3 is TGTGCCAGCAGCTTAGATCAGGGAAGTTCACCCCTCCACTTT. This sequence encodes CASSLDQGSSPLHF.

The chain is built from TRBV4-2 and TRBJ1-5, with D unclear. This CDR3 has 17 amino acids. Germline V CDR1 and CDR2: LGHNA, YNFKEQ. Trimming cost V 0 bases and J 0 bases, with 12 bases left between them. This CDR3 reads CASSQDARRYSNQPQHF. The CDR3, as DNA: TGTGCCAGCAGCCAAGATGCCAGGCGTTATAGCAATCAGCCCCAGCATTTT.

This clone was counted once. J is TRBJ2-1 and V is TRBV7-6, with D perhaps TRBD2 (5 bases). CDR3 size: 16 residues. V was clipped by 4 bases and J by 8 bases, with 21 bases between them. Germline V gene sequence: CDR1 SGHVS, CDR2 FNYEAQ. In DNA, the CDR3 is TGTGCCAGCAGCTCACCTTTTGGAGGAAAATGGGATGAGCAGTTCTTC. Protein: CASSSPFGGKWDEQFF.

This clone was observed a few times. The J gene is TRBJ1-1, the V gene TRBV24-1, with D maybe TRBD1 (6 bases). The CDR3 loop spans 15 amino acids. Germline lookup yields CDR1 KGHDR and CDR2 SFDVKD. V was shortened by 4 bases and J by 1 base, with 12 bases between the two germline ends. CDR3 amino acids: CATSDPKTGNTEAFF. CDR3 DNA sequence: TGTGCCACCAGTGACCCGAAGACAGGGAACACTGAAGCTTTCTTT.

The rearrangement joins TRBV13 to TRBJ2-2; 7 bases line up with TRBD2. The CDR3 contains 17 residues. Germline trimming cut 1 base from V and 2 bases from J; bases unmatched to any gene: 7. Germline V lookup: CDR1 PRHDT, CDR2 FYEKMQ (reference sequence). In nucleotides, the CDR3 is TGTGCCAGCAGCTTAGTTGGCGGGGGAGCCAACACCGGGGAGCTGTTTTTT. Translated, it gives CASSLVGGGANTGELFF.

For this clone: One end of the junction is discordant with germline, which a read error may explain. The rearrangement links TRBV3-1 (or the pseudogene TRBV3-2) to TRBJ1-2, with TRBD1 matching over 7 bases. Germline CDR1 and CDR2: LGHDT and YNNKEL (reference sequence). The CDR3 has 12 residues. The CDR3 DNA follows: TGTGCCAGCAGCCAGAACAGGGGCGACGTCGAGTTC. Protein product: CASSQNRGDVEF.

The V and J genes are TRBV3-1 (or the pseudogene TRBV3-2) and TRBJ2-7; TRBD2 matches at 9 bases. V lost 1 base, J lost 2 bases, and 3 bases stayed unmatched. This CDR3 spans 15 amino acids. The V gene's germline CDR1 is LGHDT and CDR2 YNNKEL (reference sequence). The chain's CDR3 is CASSQVREGPYEQYF. The CDR3 DNA is TGTGCCAGCAGCCAAGTGCGGGAGGGCCCCTACGAGCAGTACTTC.

The chain links TRBV6-5 to TRBJ1-6; 8 bases agree with TRBD1. CDR3 length: 13 amino acids. Trimming at V came to 6 bases and at J to 10 bases, leaving 5 bases not matched to a gene. CDR1 MNHEY and CDR2 SVGAGI come from the germline V gene. CDR3 nucleotide sequence: TGTGCCAGCAGGGACAGGGAAGGGTCACCCCTCCACTTT. Its translation: CASRDREGSPLHF.

The rearrangement joins TRBV2 to TRBJ2-1, with D perhaps TRBD1 (6 bases). The CDR3 covers 13 residues. Germline V gives CDR1 SNHLY, CDR2 FYNNEI. V lost 7 bases and J 2 bases, leaving 9 bases between the germline ends. Written as DNA, the CDR3 is TGTGCCAGCATGAGGACAGCCTACAATGAGCAGTTCTTC. As protein: CASMRTAYNEQFF.

This clone showed up just once. The J gene is TRBJ1-2, the V gene TRBV6-4, with D tentatively TRBD1 (6 bases). The CDR3 has 13 amino acids. Germline CDR1 MRHNA, CDR2 SNTAGT. V gave up 8 bases and J gave up 8 bases, with 18 bases separating them. CDR3 in DNA: TGTGCCAGCGCCAGACAGGCCGCCGGAGGCTACACCTTC. Protein sequence: CASARQAAGGYTF.